The subject of this entry is one TCR beta chain. Its antigen remains unknown. This sample was taken from a study of shared clonotypes between healthy human individuals. Study-level findings and limits: Shared across several donors were around 5% of the naive CD4 clonotypes. Blood alone was sampled, and tissue repertoires likely differ. Non-shared clonotypes displayed generation probabilities falling below those of clonotypes present in all four donors.

Sequencing used immunoSEQ multiplex PCR; TCRdb keeps in-frame clones, though not all of them. In the table there are about 820,000 clones, roughly 92% of which are singletons. Naive-designated CD8 cells lacked CD45RO, were positively enriched for CCR7, and omitted terminally differentiated effector memory CD45RA+ cells. The study enrolled healthy HIV-negative adults without recent acute infections or vaccinations as donors. The CDR3 is 15 amino acids. Germline loops: CDR1 MGHRA, CDR2 YSYEKL. V lost 4 bases and J 6 bases, leaving 16 bases between the germline ends. The sequencing sample was made of naive CD8+ T cells sorted from blood. The TCR originated in a man under 40 in good health. The chain is built from TRBV4-1 and TRBJ1-5, with D possibly being TRBD1 (6 bases). The CDR3 here is CASSLDRPQGQPQHF. DNA for the CDR3: TGCGCCAGCAGCCTTGACAGGCCACAGGGTCAGCCCCAGCATTTT.